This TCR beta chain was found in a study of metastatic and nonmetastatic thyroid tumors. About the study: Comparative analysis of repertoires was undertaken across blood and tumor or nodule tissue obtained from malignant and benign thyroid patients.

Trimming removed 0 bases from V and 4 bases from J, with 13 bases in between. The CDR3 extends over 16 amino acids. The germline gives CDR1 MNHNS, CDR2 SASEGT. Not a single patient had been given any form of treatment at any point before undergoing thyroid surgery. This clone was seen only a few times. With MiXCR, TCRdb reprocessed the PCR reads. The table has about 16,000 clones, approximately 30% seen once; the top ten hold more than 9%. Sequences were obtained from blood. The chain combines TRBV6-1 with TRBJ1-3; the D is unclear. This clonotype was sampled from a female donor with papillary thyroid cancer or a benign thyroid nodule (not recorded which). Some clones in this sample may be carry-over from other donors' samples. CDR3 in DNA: TGTGCCAGCAGTGAAGCGCTTCTTGGTTCAGGAAACACCATATATTTT. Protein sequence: CASSEALLGSGNTIYF.